A single sample gave rise to the 24 T cell receptor beta chains below, sequenced in a study of PD-1 blockade in classical Hodgkin lymphoma (dated by TCRdb to about 2020). The time point label on this specimen signifies: cycle 4 day 1 (C4D1), after six to seven weeks of nivolumab. Every trial patient had relapsed after autologous stem cell transplantation, and cohorts A, B and C differed in prior brentuximab vedotin exposure. The library was made by the immunoSEQ multiplex PCR assay. Drawn from immuneACCESS, this table holds only the in-frame rearrangements with V and J called that TCRdb kept. Clones are partly lost; checked studies trace under half to an unresolved V gene and leave the rest unexplained. The table for this sample lists under 20,000 clones; approximately 80% of them were counted only once. Together, the top ten hold 40% of the sample. This specimen was peripheral blood mononuclear cells (PBMCs), taken before the fourth cycle of nivolumab. The receptors were sampled from a human donor with classical Hodgkin lymphoma.

This rearrangement joins TRBV9 to TRBJ2-2; 8 bases match TRBD1. V lost 3 bases, J lost 4 bases, and 8 bases stayed unmatched. The CDR3 has 16 amino acids. The V gene's germline CDR1 is SGDLS and CDR2 YYNGEE. CDR3 sequence reads: CASSDEGQGITGELFF. CDR3 bases: TGTGCCAGCAGCGACGAAGGACAGGGTATCACCGGGGAGCTGTTTTTT.

The gene calls are TRBV7-2 and TRBJ2-5; 11 nucleotides match TRBD1. V was clipped by 0 bases and J by 5 bases; unmatched bases: 8. The germline gives CDR1 SGHTA, CDR2 FQGNSA. This CDR3 is 17 amino acids long. The CDR3 nucleotides read TGTGCCAGCAGCTTAGCCGGGACAGGGGGAGGCATCGAGACCCAGTACTTC. Translated: CASSLAGTGGGIETQYF.

The V and J genes are TRBV27 and TRBJ1-5; the match to TRBD1 covers 8 bases. Germline V gene data show CDR1 as MNHEY and CDR2 as SMNVEV (reference sequence). V lost 5 bases and J lost 7; bases outside the gene matches: 10. This CDR3 is built from 15 residues. CDR3 DNA sequence: TGTGCCAGCAGTCCCTCCCGACAGGGGAGGCAGCCCCAGCATTTT. Its protein product is CASSPSRQGRQPQHF.

The genes are TRBV19 and TRBJ1-3; D uncertain. Trimming left V 5 bases short and J 4 bases short, with 9 bases between. The CDR3 contains 13 residues. Germline CDR1 reads LNHDA; CDR2 reads SQIVND (reference sequence). The CDR3 reads CASSSPQGNTIYF. The CDR3 bases are TGTGCCAGTAGTTCACCTCAAGGAAACACCATATATTTT.

This rearrangement joins TRBV5-6 to TRBJ1-2; D gene ambiguous. Trimming took off 3 bases at V and 4 bases at J, with 7 bases between the two ends. The germline gives CDR1 SGHDT, CDR2 YYEEEE. The CDR3 spans 12 residues. The CDR3 loop is CASSWRAYGYTF. DNA of the CDR3: TGTGCCAGCAGCTGGCGGGCCTATGGCTACACCTTC.

This chain joins TRBV11-3 and TRBJ2-6; D not certain. Germline V lookup: CDR1 SGHNT, CDR2 YENEEA. The germline V and J ends were trimmed by 5 bases and 5 bases, with 22 bases remaining between them. The CDR3 extends over 18 amino acids. Written as DNA, the CDR3 is TGTGCCAGCAGCAAGTATACATCTCGACAAAGTCGGGCCAACGTCCTGACTTTC. It specifies CASSKYTSRQSRANVLTF.

The chain combines TRBV5-4 with TRBJ2-1; maybe TRBD2 (5 bases). V gave up 0 bases and J gave up 1 base, with 8 bases separating them. Germline V CDR1 and CDR2: SGHNT, YYREEE (reference sequence). This CDR3 spans 15 amino acids. For the CDR3, the DNA is TGTGCCAGCAGCTTGGCCGGACTGTCCTACAATGAGCAGTTCTTC. Encoded protein: CASSLAGLSYNEQFF.

The rearrangement links TRBV6-1 to TRBJ2-7, with TRBD1 as a possible D gene (5 bases). V lost 4 bases to trimming and J lost 6 bases, with 13 bases between them. Germline V gene data show CDR1 as MNHNS and CDR2 as SASEGT. This CDR3 spans 13 amino acids. CDR3 region: CASSGRQYVEQYF. CDR3 nucleotides: TGTGCCAGCAGTGGGAGACAGTACGTCGAGCAGTACTTC.

The genes are TRBV25-1 and TRBJ1-1; D uncertain. Germline V gene lookup returns CDR1 MGHDK and CDR2 SYGVNS. V was clipped by 4 bases and J by 2 bases, with 8 bases between them. This CDR3 contains 13 residues. The CDR3 loop is CASSVGYNTEAFF. CDR3 nucleotide sequence: TGTGCCAGCAGTGTAGGATATAACACTGAAGCTTTCTTT.

The chain is built from TRBV5-1 and TRBJ2-2; D is unresolved. Germline-derived CDR1 and CDR2 are SGHRS and YFSETQ. V gave up 1 base and J gave up 0 bases, with 7 bases separating them. The CDR3 totals 15 residues. The CDR3 protein is CASSLIDSNTGELFF. In DNA form, the CDR3 reads TGCGCCAGCAGCTTGATAGATTCGAACACCGGGGAGCTGTTTTTT.

V and J are TRBV11-3 and TRBJ2-3; D might be TRBD2 (5 bases). Germline values: CDR1 SGHNT, CDR2 YENEEA. The CDR3 is made up of 12 amino acids. V lost 6 bases and J lost 6, with 10 bases in between. The CDR3: CASSDYVDTQYF. DNA of the CDR3: TGTGCCAGCAGTGACTACGTGGATACGCAGTATTTT.

The chain uses TRBV10-3 and TRBJ1-1; the D is unclear. V was shortened by 3 bases and J by 4 bases, with 15 bases between the two germline ends. CDR1 and CDR2 from the germline V gene are ENHRY and SYGVKD. The CDR3 is made up of 15 amino acids. The CDR3 DNA follows: TGTGCCATCAGTGACTTCTTAAGAGGTGGCACTGAAGCTTTCTTT. Protein sequence: CAISDFLRGGTEAFF.

This chain joins TRBV18 and TRBJ2-3, with 13 bases aligning to TRBD2. Unmatched junction bases numbered 9, after V lost 5 bases and J lost 1 base. CDR3 length: 18 residues. Germline V CDR1 and CDR2: KGHSH, LQKENI. CDR3 region: CASSSRPTSGGRTDTQYF. CDR3 nucleotides: TGTGCCAGCTCATCACGTCCGACTAGCGGGGGGCGCACAGATACGCAGTATTTT.

This clone was observed a handful of times. V and J are TRBV9 and TRBJ1-2, with 9 bases matching TRBD1. After removal of 4 bases from V and 3 bases from J, the junction contained 13 bases not matched to a gene. Looked up from germline, CDR1 is SGDLS and CDR2 is YYNGEE. This CDR3 spans 17 amino acids. The CDR3 spells CASSFPRGDRDDYGYTF. CDR3 bases: TGTGCCAGCAGCTTCCCCCGGGGGGACAGGGACGACTATGGCTACACCTTC.

Only a few counts were recorded for this clone. The rearrangement uses TRBV29-1 and TRBJ1-6, with a weak D call TRBD1 (6 bases). The germline V gene encodes CDR1 SQVTM and CDR2 ANQGSEA. The CDR3 has 16 amino acids. The germline V and J ends were trimmed by 4 bases and 6 bases, with 19 bases remaining between them. The CDR3 coding sequence is TGCAGCGTTGGGTGGGCCCTTACAGGGCTTAATTCACCCCTCCACTTT. It codes for CSVGWALTGLNSPLHF.

This clone showed up just once. CDR3 in DNA: TGTGCCAGCAGCTTACCGGGACTCGGCACAGATACGCAGTATTTT. It is translated as CASSLPGLGTDTQYF. V and J are TRBV11-2 and TRBJ2-3, with a possible D match to TRBD2 (6 bases). V lost 2 bases to trimming and J lost 1 base, with 10 bases between them. The CDR3 loop spans 15 amino acids. Germline CDR1 reads SGHAT; CDR2 reads FQNNGV.

V and J are TRBV7-9 and TRBJ2-1; 8 bases align to TRBD2. The V and J ends lost 1 base and 0 bases, in that order; junction bases with no gene match: 2. Germline assignment: CDR1 SEHNR and CDR2 FQNEAQ (reference sequence). This CDR3 comprises 16 residues. The CDR3 here is CASSLVSGSSYNEQFF. CDR3 coding DNA: TGTGCCAGCAGCTTAGTGAGCGGGAGCTCCTACAATGAGCAGTTCTTC.

The chain carries TRBV5-1 and TRBJ2-7; D might be TRBD2 (5 bases). The CDR3 runs 14 residues. Trimming stripped 5 bases from V and 0 bases from J, with 12 bases between. Germline loops: CDR1 SGHRS, CDR2 YFSETQ. The DNA for the CDR3 is TGCGCCAGCAGACCTGGCGGAGGCTCCTACGAGCAGTACTTC. This gives the protein CASRPGGGSYEQYF.

V is TRBV19 and J is TRBJ2-7; possible D gene TRBD1, 6 bases. CDR3 length: 13 amino acids. Germline V gene sequence: CDR1 LNHDA, CDR2 SQIVND (reference sequence). V lost 5 bases and J 1 base, leaving 9 bases between the germline ends. DNA of the CDR3: TGTGCCAGTAGTGACAGGCCTTCCTACGAGCAGTACTTC. This codes for CASSDRPSYEQYF.

The chain links TRBV10-2 to TRBJ2-2; D is unresolved. Trimming took 3 bases from V and 7 from J, leaving 18 bases between them. The CDR3 is 16 amino acids. The germline V gene has CDR1 WSHSY and CDR2 SAAADI. The CDR3 DNA reads as TGCGCCAGCAGTGACTGGGCTGGGCTTCAACACGGGGAGCTGTTTTTT. Its translation is CASSDWAGLQHGELFF.

The chain recombines TRBV27 with TRBJ2-5, with D perhaps matching TRBD1 or TRBD2 (5 bases each). CDR3 size: 17 residues. The germline V gene has CDR1 MNHEY and CDR2 SMNVEV (reference sequence). The V end was cut by 1 base, the J end by 5 bases, with 20 bases between. DNA for the CDR3: TGTGCCAGCAGTTTATATGGGCCACAGGTCCCGGGGGAGACCCAGTACTTC. Translated: CASSLYGPQVPGETQYF.

This rearrangement joins TRBV5-6 to TRBJ1-3, with a possible D match to TRBD1 (5 bases). V shed 0 bases and J shed 0 bases, with 10 bases lying between them. This CDR3 contains 16 residues. Per the germline V gene, CDR1 is SGHDT and CDR2 is YYEEEE. CDR3 nucleotides: TGTGCCAGCAGCTTGGGGGGACTTTCCTCTGGAAACACCATATATTTT. It codes for CASSLGGLSSGNTIYF.

This sequence joins TRBV19 and TRBJ1-1; D might be TRBD1 (6 bases). The CDR3 loop spans 14 amino acids. Trimming shortened V by 3 bases and J by 1 base, and 9 bases separated the two germline ends. From germline, CDR1 is LNHDA and CDR2 SQIVND (reference sequence). CDR3 sequence reads: CASSMGTSNTEAFF. As DNA, the CDR3 is TGTGCCAGTAGTATGGGGACATCGAACACTGAAGCTTTCTTT.

This clone was recorded a few times. This chain joins TRBV29-1 and TRBJ2-7; D ambiguous. The germline CDR1 and CDR2 sequences are SQVTM and ANQGSEA. This CDR3 has 12 residues. The V and J ends lost 4 bases and 1 base respectively, with 8 bases between them. The CDR3 coding sequence is TGCAGCGTTGCGCACGGATCCTACGAGCAGTACTTC. Its translation is CSVAHGSYEQYF.